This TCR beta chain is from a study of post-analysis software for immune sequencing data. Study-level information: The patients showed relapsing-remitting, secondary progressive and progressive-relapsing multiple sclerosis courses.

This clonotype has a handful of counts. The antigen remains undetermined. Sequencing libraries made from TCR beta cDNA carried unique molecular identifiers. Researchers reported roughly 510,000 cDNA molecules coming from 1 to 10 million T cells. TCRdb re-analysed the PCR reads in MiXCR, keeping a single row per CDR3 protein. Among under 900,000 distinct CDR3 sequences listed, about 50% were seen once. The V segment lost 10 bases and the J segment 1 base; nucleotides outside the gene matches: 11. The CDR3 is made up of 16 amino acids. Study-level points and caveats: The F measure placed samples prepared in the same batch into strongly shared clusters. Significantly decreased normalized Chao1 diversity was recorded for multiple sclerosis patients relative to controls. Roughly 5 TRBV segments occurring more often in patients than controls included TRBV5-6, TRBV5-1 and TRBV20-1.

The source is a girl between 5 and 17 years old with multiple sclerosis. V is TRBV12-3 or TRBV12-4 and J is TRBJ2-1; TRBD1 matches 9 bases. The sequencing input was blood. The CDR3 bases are TGTGCCACCAGGGTACAGGGGGCATCGTCCTACAATGAGCAGTTCTTC. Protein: CATRVQGASSYNEQFF.